These T cell receptor beta chains were read from a single sample in a study of shared clonotypes between healthy human individuals. This table comes from immunoSEQ multiplex PCR, and its TCRdb copy is limited to in-frame clones, with some not included. The data hold 2,500,000 or so clones, with around 94% observed a single time. Sequencing was performed on naive CD4+ T cells sorted from blood. The receptors derive from a man aged 18 to 29 in good health. The CDR3 runs from the conserved cysteine through the conserved F or W. Each record gives: V gene, D gene, clone size, J gene, CDR3 DNA, CDR3 protein. The D gene is left open where the match is weak. Part of the rows lack a size; the others show once, few, many or a class for expanded clones.

v_gene: TRBV4-3
d_gene: TRBD2
abundance: once
j_gene: TRBJ2-3
CDR3nt: TGCGCCAGCAGCCAAGAAGGGGGACTAGCGGTGGGTGTAGATACGCAGTATTTT
CDR3aa: CASSQEGGLAVGVDTQYF

v_gene: TRBV4-1
d_gene: .
abundance: once
j_gene: TRBJ2-5
CDR3nt: TGCGCCAGCAGCCGAAGTCCTAGTGAGACCCAGTACTTC
CDR3aa: CASSRSPSETQYF

v_gene: TRBV6-5
d_gene: TRBD1
abundance: .
j_gene: TRBJ2-7
CDR3nt: TGTGCCAGCAGGGACAGGGGGCGGTTCGAGCAGTACTTC
CDR3aa: CASRDRGRFEQYF

v_gene: TRBV4-3
d_gene: .
abundance: .
j_gene: TRBJ1-2
CDR3nt: TGCGCCAGCAGCCACAACCCTCCACTTGGAGGCTACACCTTC
CDR3aa: CASSHNPPLGGYTF

v_gene: TRBV7-2
d_gene: TRBD2
abundance: .
j_gene: TRBJ2-1
CDR3nt: TGTGCCAGCAGCTTACCAATGATACTAGCGGGCAATGAGCAGTTCTTC
CDR3aa: CASSLPMILAGNEQFF

v_gene: TRBV2
d_gene: .
abundance: few
j_gene: TRBJ1-5
CDR3nt: TGTGCCAGCGGGGATCAGCCCCAGCATTTT
CDR3aa: CASGDQPQHF

v_gene: TRBV6-5
d_gene: .
abundance: .
j_gene: TRBJ2-7
CDR3nt: TGTGCCAGCAGTCGGTGGGGGATCTCCTACTTC
CDR3aa: CASSRWGISYF

v_gene: TRBV19
d_gene: .
abundance: .
j_gene: TRBJ1-3
CDR3nt: TGTGCCAGTAGTACCATTCGACCGAGGACTGGAAACACCATATATTTT
CDR3aa: CASSTIRPRTGNTIYF

v_gene: TRBV6-6
d_gene: .
abundance: .
j_gene: TRBJ2-7
CDR3nt: TGTGCCAGCAGTTACTCAGACAACTACGAGCAGTACTTC
CDR3aa: CASSYSDNYEQYF

v_gene: TRBV6-5
d_gene: TRBD1
abundance: .
j_gene: TRBJ2-7
CDR3nt: TGTGCCAGCAGGTCCTTGGGACAGAAATCCTACGAGCAGTACTTC
CDR3aa: CASRSLGQKSYEQYF

v_gene: TRBV2
d_gene: .
abundance: .
j_gene: TRBJ2-1
CDR3nt: TGTGCCAGCAGTAGGGATTCCTACAATGAGCAGTTCTTC
CDR3aa: CASSRDSYNEQFF

v_gene: TRBV5-1
d_gene: TRBD2
abundance: .
j_gene: TRBJ2-7
CDR3nt: TGCGCCAGCAGCTTGGCACTAGCGGGGGGAACTTCCTCGGGTTACGAGCAGTACTTC
CDR3aa: CASSLALAGGTSSGYEQYF

v_gene: TRBV5-1
d_gene: .
abundance: .
j_gene: TRBJ2-5
CDR3nt: TGCGCCAGCAGCCCTTCGGGCCCGGAGACCCAGTACTTC
CDR3aa: CASSPSGPETQYF

v_gene: TRBV5-1
d_gene: .
abundance: .
j_gene: TRBJ1-5
CDR3nt: TGCGCCAGCAGCTTGGCTGGGCTAGATCAGCCCCAGCATTTT
CDR3aa: CASSLAGLDQPQHF

v_gene: TRBV28
d_gene: .
abundance: .
j_gene: TRBJ2-7
CDR3nt: TGTGCCAGCAGCCAATTGGATCTTCCCGGGGCGCAGTACTTC
CDR3aa: CASSQLDLPGAQYF

v_gene: TRBV5-1
d_gene: TRBD1
abundance: .
j_gene: TRBJ2-7
CDR3nt: TGCGCCAGCAGCCCCCAGGGGGCCCCCTCATACGAGCAGTACTTC
CDR3aa: CASSPQGAPSYEQYF

v_gene: TRBV20-1
d_gene: TRBD1
abundance: .
j_gene: TRBJ1-4
CDR3nt: TGCAGTGGACAGGGTGAAAAACTGTTTTTT
CDR3aa: CSGQGEKLFF

v_gene: TRBV7-8
d_gene: TRBD2
abundance: once
j_gene: TRBJ2-3
CDR3nt: TGTGCCAGCAGCTTATCCAGGGAGAAGAGCATGTTTAGCGGGGGGGTCACAGATACGCAGTATTTT
CDR3aa: CASSLSREKSMFSGGVTDTQYF

v_gene: TRBV10-3
d_gene: .
abundance: .
j_gene: TRBJ1-4
CDR3nt: TGTGCCATCAGAGTCAATCAAGATGAAAAACTGTTTTTT
CDR3aa: CAIRVNQDEKLFF

v_gene: TRBV5-8
d_gene: TRBD1
abundance: .
j_gene: TRBJ1-1
CDR3nt: TGTGCCAGCAGCAGAAACAGGGGTTGGACTGAAGCTTTCTTT
CDR3aa: CASSRNRGWTEAFF

v_gene: TRBV19
d_gene: TRBD2
abundance: .
j_gene: TRBJ2-7
CDR3nt: TGTGCCAGTAGTGTACTAGCGGGGGATACCTACGAGCAGTACTTC
CDR3aa: CASSVLAGDTYEQYF

v_gene: TRBV2
d_gene: TRBD1
abundance: .
j_gene: TRBJ2-5
CDR3nt: TGTGCCAGCGGACAGGCGGCCGCCCAGTACTTC
CDR3aa: CASGQAAAQYF

v_gene: TRBV6-6
d_gene: .
abundance: .
j_gene: TRBJ2-2
CDR3nt: TGTGCCAGCAGTACGGACAGAAACACCGGGGAGCTGTTTTTT
CDR3aa: CASSTDRNTGELFF

v_gene: TRBV18
d_gene: .
abundance: few
j_gene: TRBJ2-3
CDR3nt: TGTGCCAGCTCACCCACAGATACGCAGTATTTT
CDR3aa: CASSPTDTQYF

v_gene: TRBV29-1
d_gene: .
abundance: .
j_gene: TRBJ1-4
CDR3nt: TGCAGTCACCCCCGGGGGGTTGATGAAAAACTGTTTTTT
CDR3aa: CSHPRGVDEKLFF

v_gene: TRBV6-1
d_gene: .
abundance: .
j_gene: TRBJ1-5
CDR3nt: TGTGCCAGCAGCGCAGGGTCGCAGAACAATCAGCCCCAGCATTTT
CDR3aa: CASSAGSQNNQPQHF

v_gene: TRBV7-2
d_gene: TRBD2
abundance: .
j_gene: TRBJ2-3
CDR3nt: TGTGCCAGCAGCTCGATGCACAACATAGCGGGGGTCACAGATACGCAGTATTTT
CDR3aa: CASSSMHNIAGVTDTQYF

v_gene: TRBV4-1
d_gene: .
abundance: once
j_gene: TRBJ1-2
CDR3nt: TGCGCCAGCAGCCCTACTGACCGGGGGGACTATGGCTACACCTTC
CDR3aa: CASSPTDRGDYGYTF

v_gene: TRBV5-5
d_gene: .
abundance: .
j_gene: TRBJ1-6
CDR3nt: TGTGCCAGCAGCTTTGGGACGGTGCATAATTCACCCCTCCACTTT
CDR3aa: CASSFGTVHNSPLHF

v_gene: TRBV7-9
d_gene: .
abundance: .
j_gene: TRBJ2-3
CDR3nt: TGTGCCAGCAGCTTTTATGGCGGCACAGATACGCAGTATTTT
CDR3aa: CASSFYGGTDTQYF

v_gene: TRBV5-4
d_gene: .
abundance: .
j_gene: TRBJ1-2
CDR3nt: TGTGCCAGCTCCGAAGGTAGGGATGTTGGCTATGGCTACACCTTC
CDR3aa: CASSEGRDVGYGYTF

v_gene: TRBV7-8
d_gene: .
abundance: .
j_gene: TRBJ2-7
CDR3nt: TGTGCCAGCAGCTTGTCACTCTTGACCTACGAGCAGTACTTC
CDR3aa: CASSLSLLTYEQYF

v_gene: TRBV6-6
d_gene: .
abundance: few
j_gene: TRBJ1-6
CDR3nt: TGTGCCAGCAGTTACGCGCTAGGGAGTAGTGGTTCACCCCTCCACTTT
CDR3aa: CASSYALGSSGSPLHF

v_gene: TRBV9
d_gene: .
abundance: .
j_gene: TRBJ2-7
CDR3nt: TGTGCCAGCAGCCCAACAGGGACAGCGGGGTACGAGCAGTACTTC
CDR3aa: CASSPTGTAGYEQYF

v_gene: TRBV11-2
d_gene: .
abundance: .
j_gene: TRBJ1-6
CDR3nt: TGTGCCAGCAGCTTAGCAGGGATCTATTCACCCCTCCACTTT
CDR3aa: CASSLAGIYSPLHF

v_gene: TRBV7-2
d_gene: .
abundance: .
j_gene: TRBJ2-1
CDR3nt: TGTGCCAGCAGCAGTCTCGGGGGGCGCACCTACAATGAGCAGTTCTTC
CDR3aa: CASSSLGGRTYNEQFF